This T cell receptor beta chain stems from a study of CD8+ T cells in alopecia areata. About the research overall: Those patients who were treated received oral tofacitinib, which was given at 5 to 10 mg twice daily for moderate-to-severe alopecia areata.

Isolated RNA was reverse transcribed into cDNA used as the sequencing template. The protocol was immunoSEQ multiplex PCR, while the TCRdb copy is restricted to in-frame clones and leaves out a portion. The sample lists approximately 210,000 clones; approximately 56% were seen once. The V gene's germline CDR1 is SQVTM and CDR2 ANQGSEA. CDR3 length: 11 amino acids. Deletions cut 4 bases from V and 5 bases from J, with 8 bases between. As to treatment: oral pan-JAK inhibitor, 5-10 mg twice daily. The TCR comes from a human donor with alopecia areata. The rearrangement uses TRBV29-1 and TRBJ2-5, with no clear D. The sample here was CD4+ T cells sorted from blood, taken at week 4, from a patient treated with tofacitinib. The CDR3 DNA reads TGCAGCGTTGGAGAGTTGGAGACCCAGTACTTC. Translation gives CSVGELETQYF.